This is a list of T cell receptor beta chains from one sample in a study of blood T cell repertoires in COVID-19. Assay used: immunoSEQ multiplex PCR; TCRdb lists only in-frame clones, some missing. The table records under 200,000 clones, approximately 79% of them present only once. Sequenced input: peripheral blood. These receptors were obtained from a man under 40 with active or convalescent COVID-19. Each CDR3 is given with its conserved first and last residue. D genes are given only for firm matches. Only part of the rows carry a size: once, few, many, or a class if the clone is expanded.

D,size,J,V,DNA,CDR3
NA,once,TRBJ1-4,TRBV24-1,TGTGCCACCAGTGATACCAGACAGGCATCTGGAAAACTGTTTTTT,CATSDTRQASGKLFF
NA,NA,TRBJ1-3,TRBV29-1,TGCAGCGTTGAAGATAGGGAGGGGCCCCTCTCTGGAAACACCATATATTTT,CSVEDREGPLSGNTIYF
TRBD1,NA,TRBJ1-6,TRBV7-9,TGTGCCAGCAGCCCCGGGACAGGGGGCTACTATAATTCACCCCTCCACTTT,CASSPGTGGYYNSPLHF
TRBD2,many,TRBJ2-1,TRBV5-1,TGCGCCAGCAGCTTCACGACTAGCGGGGGGGTGAAATCCTACAATGAGCAGTTCTTC,CASSFTTSGGVKSYNEQFF
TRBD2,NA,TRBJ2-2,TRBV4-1,TGCGCCAGCAGCCACGAGCGGGGGGGGCCCACCGGGGAGCTGTTTTTT,CASSHERGGPTGELFF
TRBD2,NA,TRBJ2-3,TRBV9,TGTGCCAGCAGCGCTCGGACTAGCGGGATTTTCACAGATACGCAGTATTTT,CASSARTSGIFTDTQYF
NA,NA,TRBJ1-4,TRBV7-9,TGTGCCAGCAGCTCCGACAGAGCTGCTAATGAAAAACTGTTTTTT,CASSSDRAANEKLFF
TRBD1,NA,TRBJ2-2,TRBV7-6,TGTGCCAGCAGCGCGCGTGCCTCCGGGACAGAGAACACCGGGGAGCTGTTTTTT,CASSARASGTENTGELFF
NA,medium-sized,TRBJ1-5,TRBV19,TGTGCCAGTAGTGCAGGGTTTGAGAATCAGCCCCAGCATTTT,CASSAGFENQPQHF
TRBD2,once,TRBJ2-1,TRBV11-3,TGTGCCAGCAGCTTGGCTACTAGCGGGTACACCTACAATGAGCAGTTCTTC,CASSLATSGYTYNEQFF
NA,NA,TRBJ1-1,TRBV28,TGTGCCAGCATGTCCCCCGGGGGGGCACGAACTGAAGCTTTCTTT,CASMSPGGARTEAFF
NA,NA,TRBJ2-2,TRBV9,TGTGCCAGCAGCGTAGCGGAGGCCGGGGAGCTGTTTTTT,CASSVAEAGELFF
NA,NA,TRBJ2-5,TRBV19,TGTGCCAGTACTCAGGGGCTAAACGGAGAGACCCAGTACTTC,CASTQGLNGETQYF
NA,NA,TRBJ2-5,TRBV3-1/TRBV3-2,TGTGCCAGCAGCCTAGGGGAAGAGACGGCCCAGTACTTC,CASSLGEETAQYF
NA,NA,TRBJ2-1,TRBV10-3,TGTGCCATCAGTGGGGCGGGAACGGCTGATGAGCAGTTCTTC,CAISGAGTADEQFF
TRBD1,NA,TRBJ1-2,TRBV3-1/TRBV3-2,TGTGCCAGCAGCCAAAACCCGGGACAGGGTGCTAACTATGGCTACACCTTC,CASSQNPGQGANYGYTF
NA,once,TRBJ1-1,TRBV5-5,TGTGCCAGCAGCCCGGGACAAGGGGCGAACACTGAAGCTTTCTTT,CASSPGQGANTEAFF
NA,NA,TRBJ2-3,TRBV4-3,TGCGCCAGCAGCCAAGACAAGCGGCACACAGATACGCAGTATTTT,CASSQDKRHTDTQYF
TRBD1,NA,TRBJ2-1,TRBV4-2,TGTGCCAGCAGCCAACCCCTTCCGGGACAGGGTGTGGATGAGCAGTTCTTC,CASSQPLPGQGVDEQFF
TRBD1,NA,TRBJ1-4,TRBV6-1,TGTGCCAGCAGTGAATCGCGACAGGGGGCACTGGGAGAAAAACTGTTTTTT,CASSESRQGALGEKLFF
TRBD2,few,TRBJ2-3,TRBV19,TGTGCCAGTAACGGCGGGGGGGAGACAGATACGCAGTATTTT,CASNGGGETDTQYF
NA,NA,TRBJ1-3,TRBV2,TGTGCCAGCAGTGGACAGGTCGCCTCTGGAAACACCATATATTTT,CASSGQVASGNTIYF
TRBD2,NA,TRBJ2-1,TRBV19,TGTGCCAGTAGTTTGGGACTAGCGGGAAACAATGAGCAGTTCTTC,CASSLGLAGNNEQFF
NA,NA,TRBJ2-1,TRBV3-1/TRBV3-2,TGTGCCAGCAGCCAATATTTGCCGGGGAAAGTGGAGCAGTTCTTC,CASSQYLPGKVEQFF
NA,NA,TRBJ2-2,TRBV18,TGTGCCAGCTCACTTTGCGCCGGGAACCCGGGCACCGGGGAGCTGTTTTTT,CASSLCAGNPGTGELFF
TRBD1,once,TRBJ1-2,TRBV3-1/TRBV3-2,TGTGCCAGCAGCCCATCGTACTCACAGGGGGGGACGCGCGGCTACACCTTC,CASSPSYSQGGTRGYTF
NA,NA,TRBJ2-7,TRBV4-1,TGCGCCAGCAGCCAAGATTTGCGGACAGCCGAGCAGTACTTC,CASSQDLRTAEQYF
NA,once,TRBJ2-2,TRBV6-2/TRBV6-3,TGTGCCAGCAGTTACGTTACAGAGCAGGGAGGACCGAACACCGGGGAGCTGTTTTTT,CASSYVTEQGGPNTGELFF
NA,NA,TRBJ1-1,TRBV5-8,TGTGCCAGCACCGTCAACAGGGCCTTGAACACTGAAGCTTTCTTT,CASTVNRALNTEAFF
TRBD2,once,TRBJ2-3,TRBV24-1,TGTGCCACCAGGCCGGCTAGCGGGAGCACAGATACGCAGTATTTT,CATRPASGSTDTQYF
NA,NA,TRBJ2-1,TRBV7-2,TGTGCCATTCCGGGACACCAATACAATGAGCAGTTCTTC,CAIPGHQYNEQFF
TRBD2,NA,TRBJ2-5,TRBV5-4,TGTGCCAGCAGCCCTCCGGGACTAGGGAAGACCCAGTACTTC,CASSPPGLGKTQYF
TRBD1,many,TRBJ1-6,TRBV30,TGTGCCTGGAGGGACAGGGGAGGGGTTTATAATTCACCCCTCCACTTT,CAWRDRGGVYNSPLHF
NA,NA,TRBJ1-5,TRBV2,TGTGCCAGCAGTGTAGGGGAAAGCGGCAATCAGCCCCAGCATTTT,CASSVGESGNQPQHF
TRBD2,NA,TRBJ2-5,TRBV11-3,TGTGCCAGCAGCTTAGAACCTACTAGCGGGAGGGTTTCGAGGGAGACCCAGTACTTC,CASSLEPTSGRVSRETQYF
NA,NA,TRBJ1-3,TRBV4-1,TGCGCCAGCAGCCAAGATGGCGGTGCTGGAAACACCATATATTTT,CASSQDGGAGNTIYF
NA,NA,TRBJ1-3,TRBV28,TGTGCCAGCAGTTTCACAGGCCGCTCTGGAAACACCATATATTTT,CASSFTGRSGNTIYF
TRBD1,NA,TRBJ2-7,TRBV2,TGTGCCAGCAGGATCACCGGGACAGGGGTCCACGAGCAGTACTTC,CASRITGTGVHEQYF
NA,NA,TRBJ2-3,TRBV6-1,TGTGCCAGCAGTGATCTAGCCCGAGGGACAGATACGCAGTATTTT,CASSDLARGTDTQYF
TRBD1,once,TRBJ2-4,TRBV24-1,TGTGCCACCAGTGCCCGGACAGGGGAGGCGGACAAAAACATTCAGTACTTC,CATSARTGEADKNIQYF
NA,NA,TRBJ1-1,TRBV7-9,TGTGCCAGCAGCTTAGAAGACAGTGACGAAGCTTTCTTT,CASSLEDSDEAFF